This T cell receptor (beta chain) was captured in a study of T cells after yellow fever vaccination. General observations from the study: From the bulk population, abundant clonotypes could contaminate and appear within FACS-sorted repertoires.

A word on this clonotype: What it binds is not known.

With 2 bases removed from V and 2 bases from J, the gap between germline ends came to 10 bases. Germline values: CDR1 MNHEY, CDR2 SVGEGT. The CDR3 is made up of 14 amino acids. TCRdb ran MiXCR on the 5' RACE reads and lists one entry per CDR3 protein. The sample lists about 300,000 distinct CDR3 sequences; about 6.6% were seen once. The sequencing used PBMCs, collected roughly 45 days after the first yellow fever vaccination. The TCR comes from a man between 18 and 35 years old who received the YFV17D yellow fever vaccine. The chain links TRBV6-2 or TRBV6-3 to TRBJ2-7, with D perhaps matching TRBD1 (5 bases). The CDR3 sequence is CASSYEQATYEQYF. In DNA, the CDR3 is TGTGCCAGCAGTTACGAACAGGCGACCTACGAGCAGTACTTC.